There are a few counts of the clone carrying this T cell receptor beta chain. The antigen is undetermined. This specimen belongs to a study of T-cell memory formation after mild COVID-19. Study overall: TCR clustering was largely donor specific. Study-level points and caveats: Of the contracting clones, CD4+ ones lay mainly in CM and EM, and CD8+ ones in EMRA. A second wave expanding day 15 to 37 was CD4+-biased; contracting clones were balanced.

Trimming removed 6 bases from V and 1 base from J; junction bases left unmatched: 6. This CDR3 has 14 residues. Germline lookup yields CDR1 DFQATT and CDR2 SNEGSKA (reference sequence). 5'RACE with constant-segment primers built TCRalpha and TCRbeta cDNA libraries with UMIs. TCRdb recomputed calls from the 5' RACE reads with MiXCR, one row per CDR3 protein. The repertoire consists of fewer than 250,000 distinct CDR3 sequences, with roughly a tenth occurring once and the leading ten covering roughly 3.2%. The sequence was collected from a man younger than 35 who had mild COVID-19 (a few samples of this study predate the infection). Cell type and time point are not known. The chain links TRBV20-1 to TRBJ2-3; TRBD1 agrees at 8 bases. The sample consisted of PBMCs or a T cell subset sorted from them (not recorded which). CDR3 sequence reads: CSASRQGRTDTQYF. DNA for the CDR3: TGCAGTGCGTCTCGACAGGGGCGCACAGATACGCAGTATTTT.